This T cell receptor (beta chain) was recorded in a study of T cell changes during pregnancy in multiple sclerosis. CDR1 and CDR2 from the germline V gene are ENHRY and SYGVKD. V lost 2 bases and J lost 6, with 8 bases in between. This CDR3 is 13 amino acids long. To note about this clone: Additional DNA sequences in this sample encode the identical CDR3.

Produced via immunoSEQ multiplex PCR; TCRdb's table is partial and in-frame only. The sample shows some 110,000 clones, 92% of them seen only once. The V gene is TRBV10-3, the J gene TRBJ2-1; tentatively, D is TRBD2 (5 bases). The sequencing used peripheral blood, collected in the third trimester of pregnancy. The receptor's source is a female donor with multiple sclerosis, enrolled in a pregnancy study. DNA for the CDR3: TGTGCCATCAGTGAGCCCGGAGGCAATGAGCAGTTCTTC. It translates to CAISEPGGNEQFF.